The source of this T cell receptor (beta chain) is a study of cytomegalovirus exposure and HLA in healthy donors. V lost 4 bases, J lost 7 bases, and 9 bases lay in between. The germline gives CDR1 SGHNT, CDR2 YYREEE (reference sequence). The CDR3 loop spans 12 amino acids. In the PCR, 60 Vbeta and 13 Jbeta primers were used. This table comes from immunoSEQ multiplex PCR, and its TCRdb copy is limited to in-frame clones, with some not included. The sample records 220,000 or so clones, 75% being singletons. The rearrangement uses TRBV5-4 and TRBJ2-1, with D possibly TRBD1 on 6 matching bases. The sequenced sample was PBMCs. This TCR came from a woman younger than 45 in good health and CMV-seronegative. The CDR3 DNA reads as TGTGCCAGCAGCACGGACAGAAATGAGCAGTTCTTC. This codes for CASSTDRNEQFF.